The T cell receptor (beta chain) under discussion was sequenced for a study of cytomegalovirus exposure and HLA in healthy donors. CDR3 length equals 13 residues. CDR1 SNHLY and CDR2 FYNNEI come from the germline V gene. V lost 7 bases and J 3 bases, leaving 13 bases between the germline ends. About this clone: Antigen: not known.

The PCR employed 60 Vbeta primers together with 13 Jbeta primers. Sequencing used immunoSEQ multiplex PCR; TCRdb keeps in-frame clones, though not all of them. This sample has about 190,000 clones, with around 82% found just once. Whole-study findings and limits: A further, later analysis showed that HLA-associated TCR beta chains (compared with equally common others) were more clonally expanded. A missense variant in DCLRE1C was later tied to TCR beta V- and J-gene trimming.

Material for sequencing was PBMCs. This receptor was taken from a middle-aged man in good health and CMV-seropositive. V gene TRBV2 combines with J gene TRBJ2-7; D perhaps matches TRBD2 (5 bases). CDR3 loop: CASNRQDFYEQYF. In DNA form, the CDR3 reads TGTGCCAGCAATAGGCAGGACTTCTACGAGCAGTACTTC.